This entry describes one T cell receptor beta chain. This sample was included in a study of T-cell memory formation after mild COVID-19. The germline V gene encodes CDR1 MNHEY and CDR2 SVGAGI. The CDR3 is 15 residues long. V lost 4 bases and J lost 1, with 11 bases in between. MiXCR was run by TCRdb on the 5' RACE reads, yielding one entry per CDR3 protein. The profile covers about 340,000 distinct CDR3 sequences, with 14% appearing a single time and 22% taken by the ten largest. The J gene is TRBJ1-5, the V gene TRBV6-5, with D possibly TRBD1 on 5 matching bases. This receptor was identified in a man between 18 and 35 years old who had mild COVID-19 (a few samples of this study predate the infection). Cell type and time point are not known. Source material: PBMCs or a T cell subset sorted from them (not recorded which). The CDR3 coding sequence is TGTGCCAGCAGTTTCCGGGGGGAGAGCAATCAGCCCCAGCATTTT. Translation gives CASSFRGESNQPQHF.